One and the same sample provided the 30 T cell receptor beta chains below, sequenced in a study. In TCRdb, the RT-PCR reads were re-called with MiXCR into one record per CDR3 protein. The sample records 650,000 to 800,000 distinct CDR3 sequences, around 14% being singletons. Sample: memory CD4+ T cells from blood. The receptor source for this set is a female donor in good health, serving as a healthy control.

At least ten counts were recorded for this clonotype. A read error may account for a junction end that differs from germline. V is TRBV4-3 and J is TRBJ1-2, with TRBD1 identical over 10 bases. Germline lookup yields CDR1 LGHNA and CDR2 YSLEER. The CDR3 runs 15 residues. The CDR3 spells CASSEEYGTGDGYTF. CDR3 bases: TGCGCCAGCAGCGAAGAATACGGGACAGGGGATGGCTACACCTTC.

This clonotype was seen once. The chain combines TRBV9 with TRBJ2-1; the D is unclear. There are 13 residues in the CDR3. Germline V gene lookup returns CDR1 SGDLS and CDR2 YYNGEE. Trimming left V 4 bases short and J 7 bases short, with 12 bases between. The CDR3 here is CASSPGWLNEQFF. The DNA for the CDR3 is TGTGCCAGCAGCCCCGGGTGGTTAAATGAGCAGTTCTTC.

Ten or more counts support this clonotype. The chain employs TRBV27 and TRBJ1-1; D gene unclear. The V and J ends lost 9 bases and 0 bases respectively, with 11 bases between them. This CDR3 is 13 amino acids long. Germline V CDR1 and CDR2: MNHEY, SMNVEV (reference sequence). Here the CDR3 reads CASQRWVNTEAFF. The CDR3 region has the DNA TGTGCCAGTCAGAGGTGGGTGAACACTGAAGCTTTCTTT.

The CDR3 bases are TGTGCCATCAGTGGAGGCCAACCGAATGAAAAACTGTTTTTT. Amino acid sequence: CAISGGQPNEKLFF. The chain employs TRBV10-3 and TRBJ1-4; unclear D gene. The CDR3 totals 14 residues. Trimming took 4 bases from V and 5 from J, leaving 11 bases between them. Germline V CDR1 and CDR2: ENHRY, SYGVKD.

This clonotype was found many times. The chain carries TRBV7-2 and TRBJ2-3, with a weak D call TRBD2 (6 bases). The CDR3 consists of 15 residues. V lost 6 bases to trimming and J lost 0 bases, with 13 bases between them. CDR1 is SGHTA, CDR2 FQGNSA, per germline. The CDR3 sequence is CASSLNSGSTDTQYF. The DNA for the CDR3 is TGTGCCAGCAGTCTAAATAGCGGTAGCACAGATACGCAGTATTTT.

This rearrangement joins TRBV5-1 to TRBJ2-5; 11 bases are shared with TRBD2. Germline trimming cut 1 base from V and 1 base from J; bases unmatched to any gene: 0. This CDR3 is built from 15 residues. Germline lookup yields CDR1 SGHRS and CDR2 YFSETQ. CDR3 bases: TGCGCCAGCAGCTTGACTAGCGGGAGCCAAGAGACCCAGTACTTC. As protein: CASSLTSGSQETQYF.

This clonotype has a handful of counts. The chain joins TRBV5-1 to TRBJ1-4; 10 bases match TRBD1. The CDR3 loop spans 15 amino acids. Germline-derived CDR1 and CDR2 are SGHRS and YFSETQ. Germline trimming cut 4 bases from V and 4 bases from J; bases unmatched to any gene: 4. For the CDR3, the DNA is TGCGCCAGCAGCCCAGGACAGGGGGTTAATGAAAAACTGTTTTTT. Translating gives CASSPGQGVNEKLFF. Combining the CDR3 with reference TRBV5-1 and TRBJ1-4 gives the whole variable domain KAGVTQTPRYLIKTRGQQVTLSCSPISGHRSVSWYQQTPGQGLQFLFEYFSETQRNKGNFPGRFSGRQFSNSRSEMNVSTLELGDSALYLCASSPGQGVNEKLFFGSGTQLSVL.

The chain employs TRBV7-9 and TRBJ1-2; D gene unclear. CDR3 length: 14 residues. The V gene's germline CDR1 is SEHNR and CDR2 FQNEAQ (reference sequence). V dropped 1 base and J dropped 6 bases, with 12 bases sitting between them. CDR3 in amino acids: CASSLDSATNGYTF. The CDR3 DNA reads as TGTGCCAGCAGCTTAGACTCAGCGACGAATGGCTACACCTTC.

This clonotype has a handful of counts. The chain carries TRBV7-3 and TRBJ2-3; D may be TRBD1 or TRBD2 (6 bases each). The germline V and J ends were trimmed by 2 bases and 9 bases, with 24 bases remaining between them. This CDR3 comprises 17 residues. Germline values: CDR1 SGHTA, CDR2 FQGTGA. CDR3 protein: CASSLGVWIGGPRTQYF. CDR3 bases: TGTGCCAGCAGCTTAGGGGTCTGGATAGGGGGGCCCCGGACGCAGTATTTT. Using reference TRBV7-3 and TRBJ2-3 for the parts outside the CDR3, the full variable domain is GAGVSQTPSNKVTEKGKYVELRCDPISGHTALYWYRQSLGQGPEFLIYFQGTGAADDSGLPNDRFFAVRPEGSVSTLKIQRTERGDSAVYLCASSLGVWIGGPRTQYFGPGTRLTVL.

This clonotype was recorded many times. The chain has TRBV6-1 and TRBJ1-5; unclear D gene. Germline CDR1 MNHNS, CDR2 SASEGT. Between the trimmed V and J ends, which lost 4 bases and 1 base, there was a span of 11 bases. The CDR3 runs to 15 residues. The CDR3 region is CASSVQQGSNQPQHF. CDR3 bases: TGTGCCAGCAGTGTCCAACAAGGGAGCAATCAGCCCCAGCATTTT.

In this sample, this clonotype turned up a few times. V usage is TRBV5-1 and J usage is TRBJ1-4, with a weak D call TRBD1 (5 bases). V lost 1 base to trimming and J lost 7 bases, with 11 bases between them. The CDR3 is made up of 14 amino acids. The germline CDR1 and CDR2 sequences are SGHRS and YFSETQ. CDR3 loop: CASSLRVGGEKLFF. The CDR3 DNA sequence: TGCGCCAGCAGCTTGAGGGTTGGGGGTGAAAAACTGTTTTTT. Complete variable domain (other parts from reference TRBV5-1 and TRBJ1-4): KAGVTQTPRYLIKTRGQQVTLSCSPISGHRSVSWYQQTPGQGLQFLFEYFSETQRNKGNFPGRFSGRQFSNSRSEMNVSTLELGDSALYLCASSLRVGGEKLFFGSGTQLSVL.

In its sample, this clonotype was seen a few times. In nucleotides, the CDR3 is TGTGCCAGCAGCACCTTAGCGGGAACCCTCTACAATGAGCAGTTCTTC. Protein sequence: CASSTLAGTLYNEQFF. The chain carries TRBV7-2 and TRBJ2-1; 8 bases match TRBD2. The germline V gene encodes CDR1 SGHTA and CDR2 FQGNSA. The CDR3 runs 16 residues. Trimming cost V 5 bases and J 3 bases; bases outside gene matches: 9.

This chain links TRBV12-5 with TRBJ2-3; D is perhaps TRBD1 (7 bases). V lost 2 bases to trimming and J lost 3 bases, with 18 bases between them. CDR1 is LGHNT, CDR2 FRNRAP, per germline. This CDR3 has 17 amino acids. CDR3 sequence reads: CASGLSRGTETTDTQYF. The CDR3 nucleotides are TGTGCTAGTGGTTTGAGCCGCGGGACAGAGACAACAGATACGCAGTATTTT.

This chain joins TRBV24-1 and TRBJ2-5, with TRBD2 matching over 11 bases. The trim removed 4 bases at V and 7 bases at J, leaving 10 bases unmatched. The CDR3 has 16 residues. The germline CDR1 and CDR2 sequences are KGHDR and SFDVKD. The CDR3 region is CATSEKGLAARGTQYF. DNA of the CDR3: TGTGCCACCAGTGAGAAGGGACTAGCGGCCCGGGGGACCCAGTACTTC.

This clonotype showed up just a few times. The chain links TRBV7-9 to TRBJ2-1, with 9 positions matching TRBD2. CDR1 and CDR2 (germline): SEHNR, FQNEAQ (reference sequence). J was trimmed by 8 bases and V by 2 bases; bases with no gene match: 13. The CDR3 spans 17 residues. The CDR3 loop reads CASSLRGRGRAGDEQFF. DNA for the CDR3: TGTGCCAGCAGCTTACGGGGGCGCGGGAGGGCCGGCGATGAGCAGTTCTTC.

This clonotype was detected only a few times. The chain is built from TRBV30 and TRBJ1-5; D may be TRBD1 (5 bases). The CDR3 extends over 13 amino acids. V lost 0 bases to trimming and J lost 4 bases, with 7 bases between them. CDR1 is GTSNPN and CDR2 is SVGIG in the germline V gene (reference sequence). The chain's CDR3 is CAWSVQENQPQHF. Here the CDR3 DNA reads TGTGCCTGGAGTGTACAGGAAAATCAGCCCCAGCATTTT.

The rearrangement links TRBV20-1 to TRBJ2-3, with 16 bases identical to TRBD2. V was clipped by 0 bases and J by 6 bases; unmatched bases: 6. Germline values: CDR1 DFQATT, CDR2 SNEGSKA (reference sequence). This CDR3 comprises 17 residues. CDR3 amino acids: CSARDPGTSGRGDTQYF. The DNA for the CDR3 is TGCAGTGCTAGAGATCCTGGGACTAGCGGGAGGGGTGATACGCAGTATTTT.

This clonotype was recorded a few times. The rearrangement joins TRBV7-2 to TRBJ2-3; 7 bases map to TRBD1. V was clipped by 5 bases and J by 3 bases; unmatched bases: 8. Germline V gene sequence: CDR1 SGHTA, CDR2 FQGNSA. CDR3 length equals 15 residues. The CDR3 DNA follows: TGTGCCAGCAGCAAAACAGGGGCGAGGACAGATACGCAGTATTTT. Its translation is CASSKTGARTDTQYF.

This clonotype showed up just a few times. This chain uses TRBV7-9 with TRBJ1-5; 7 nucleotides agree with TRBD1. CDR1 and CDR2 (germline): SEHNR, FQNEAQ (reference sequence). The CDR3 has 15 residues. V lost 5 bases to trimming and J lost 7 bases; unmatched junction nucleotides: 11. The CDR3 loop is CASSIRDSDEQPQHF. The CDR3 nucleotides read TGTGCCAGCAGCATCCGGGACAGTGATGAACAGCCCCAGCATTTT.

This clonotype was detected many times. The gene calls are TRBV12-3 or TRBV12-4 and TRBJ2-5; tentatively, D is TRBD1 (7 bases). The CDR3 covers 14 residues. V shed 6 bases and J shed 7 bases, with 18 bases lying between them. The CDR3 DNA reads TGTGCCAGCAGGAGGGACAGTCCGCGGGGGACCCAGTACTTC. Its protein is CASRRDSPRGTQYF.

The chain has TRBV28 and TRBJ1-5; TRBD1 is a possible D gene (6 bases). Deletions cut 6 bases from V and 5 bases from J, with 26 bases between. Germline loops: CDR1 MDHEN, CDR2 SYDVKM. The CDR3 extends over 18 amino acids. The CDR3 nucleotides read TGTGCCAGCAGCCAACGAGGGGGATCGAGTTATTACTATCAGCCCCAGCATTTT. It specifies CASSQRGGSSYYYQPQHF.

This sequence joins TRBV6-5 and TRBJ2-5, with D unresolved. Trimming stripped 2 bases from V and 5 bases from J, with 12 bases between. This CDR3 spans 14 amino acids. Germline V lookup: CDR1 MNHEY, CDR2 SVGAGI. CDR3 nucleotide sequence: TGTGCCAGCAGTTACAGACGGCTGCGGGAGACCCAGTACTTC. Translated: CASSYRRLRETQYF.

This sequence joins TRBV7-3 and TRBJ2-5; D may be TRBD2 (6 bases). V was shortened by 5 bases and J by 5 bases, with 12 bases between the two germline ends. Germline V lookup: CDR1 SGHTA, CDR2 FQGTGA. CDR3 length equals 13 residues. Here the CDR3 DNA reads TGTGCCAGCAGCCGCGCCCGGGGGGAGACCCAGTACTTC. Protein product: CASSRARGETQYF.

This clonotype was detected a few times. The chain couples TRBV5-1 to TRBJ2-5; D unresolved. Trimming pared 4 bases from V and 5 bases from J, leaving 15 bases between. CDR1 is SGHRS, CDR2 YFSETQ, per germline. The CDR3 is 14 amino acids. The chain's CDR3 is CASSPGLRVETQYF. The DNA of the CDR3 is TGCGCCAGCAGCCCCGGGCTGCGCGTGGAGACCCAGTACTTC.

The sample holds a few counts of this clonotype. The rearrangement joins TRBV6-5 to TRBJ2-7; D unclear. The CDR3 has 14 amino acids. Trimming took off 2 bases at V and 3 bases at J, with 11 bases between the two ends. Germline CDR1 MNHEY, CDR2 SVGAGI. The CDR3 sequence is CASSYREQSYEQYF. Written as DNA, the CDR3 is TGTGCCAGCAGTTACAGGGAACAGAGCTACGAGCAGTACTTC.

This clonotype was detected only a few times. The rearrangement uses TRBV5-1 and TRBJ2-2; D is tentatively TRBD1 or TRBD2 (5 bases each). Looked up from germline, CDR1 is SGHRS and CDR2 is YFSETQ. The CDR3 extends over 15 amino acids. With 0 bases removed from V and 4 bases from J, the gap between germline ends came to 10 bases. In DNA form, the CDR3 reads TGCGCCAGCAGCTTGGGGGGGACCGGCACCGGGGAGCTGTTTTTT. Translating gives CASSLGGTGTGELFF.

This clonotype occurred a few times. The chain recombines TRBV5-1 with TRBJ1-2; 8 positions agree with TRBD1. V dropped 0 bases and J dropped 8; count of bases not matched to a gene: 9. From germline, CDR1 is SGHRS and CDR2 YFSETQ. The CDR3 is made up of 15 amino acids. CDR3 sequence (DNA): TGCGCCAGCAGCTTGGGACTTTGGACAGGGCCCGGCTACACCTTC. Its protein product is CASSLGLWTGPGYTF.

This clonotype was counted only a few times. This chain links TRBV20-1 with TRBJ2-7; 8 bases map to TRBD2. CDR1 DFQATT and CDR2 SNEGSKA come from the germline V gene (reference sequence). There are 15 residues in the CDR3. The V segment lost 6 bases and the J segment 3 bases; nucleotides outside the gene matches: 13. As DNA, the CDR3 is TGCAGTGCATCGGGGGGGGGGACACGACACTACGAGCAGTACTTC. It yields the protein CSASGGGTRHYEQYF.

This CDR3 is CASSRTGTLDYGYTF. Here the CDR3 DNA reads TGTGCCAGCAGTCGGACAGGGACGCTCGACTATGGCTACACCTTC. The chain couples TRBV6-5 to TRBJ1-2; 8 bases align to TRBD1. V shed 5 bases and J 3 bases; nucleotides not matched to a gene: 8. Germline V gives CDR1 MNHEY, CDR2 SVGAGI. CDR3 length: 15 amino acids.

Here the CDR3 DNA reads TGTGCCAGCTCACCTCTAAACAGGGGCCCCTCGGCAGATACGCAGTATTTT. The encoded protein is CASSPLNRGPSADTQYF. The chain carries TRBV18 and TRBJ2-3, with 7 bases lining up with TRBD1. CDR1 is KGHSH and CDR2 is LQKENI in the germline V gene. The CDR3 is 17 amino acids. Unmatched junction bases numbered 13, after V lost 3 bases and J lost 4 bases. The full variable domain, rest sourced from reference TRBV18 and TRBJ2-3, is NAGVMQNPRHLVRRRGQEARLRCSPMKGHSHVYWYRQLPEEGLKFMVYLQKENIIDESGMPKERFSAEFPKEGPSILRIQQVVRGDSAAYFCASSPLNRGPSADTQYFGPGTRLTVL.